The rows below give T cell receptor beta chains drawn from one sample of a study of T cell responses to AZD1222 COVID-19 vaccine. Some clones are missing from TCRdb's copy, which holds only in-frame ones; the method was immunoSEQ multiplex PCR. Of about 100,000 clones listed, approximately 90% are singletons. The sequences come from peripheral blood, collected on day 0 of AZD1222 vaccination. The receptor set was obtained from an adult in good health. Each CDR3 is given with its conserved first and last residue. A D gene is named only where the DNA matches it firmly. Clone size is not always given. Where it is, it says once, few, many or a class for expanded clones.

clone size,J gene,D gene,V gene,CDR3 DNA,CDR3 protein
-,TRBJ2-7,-,TRBV5-1,TGCGCCACCCGGGACGGCGCGTCCTACGAGCAGTACTTC,CATRDGASYEQYF
-,TRBJ2-3,-,TRBV7-8,TGTGCCAGCAGCTTAGCGGTAGATACGCAGTATTTT,CASSLAVDTQYF
-,TRBJ1-5,TRBD1,TRBV3-1/TRBV3-2,TGTGCCAGCAGCCCCTCCGGGACAGGCAATCAGCCCCAGCATTTT,CASSPSGTGNQPQHF
once,TRBJ1-1,TRBD1,TRBV27,TGTGCCAGCAGTTTATATAACAGGGGTGGGAGCACTGAAGCTTTCTTT,CASSLYNRGGSTEAFF
-,TRBJ1-6,TRBD1,TRBV11-2,TGTGCCAGCAGCCCAAGTACGGGGGACAGGTATTCACCCCTCCACTTT,CASSPSTGDRYSPLHF
-,TRBJ1-6,-,TRBV6-5,TGTGCCAGCAGGAGAGATATTCCTAATTCACCCCTCCACTTT,CASRRDIPNSPLHF
-,TRBJ2-5,-,TRBV2,TGTGCCAGCAGGTCCCTCGGGACTCCGGGTGCGACCCAGTACTTC,CASRSLGTPGATQYF
-,TRBJ1-2,TRBD1,TRBV7-2,TGTGCCAGCAGCTTAGGGACAGGTTTGTCCTATGGCTACACCTTC,CASSLGTGLSYGYTF
-,TRBJ1-1,-,TRBV30,TGTGCCTGGAGTATCAGGGGTAACACTGAAGCTTTCTTT,CAWSIRGNTEAFF
-,TRBJ2-2,-,TRBV12-3/TRBV12-4,TGTGCCAGCACCAACGGGGTCACCGGGGAGCTGTTTTTT,CASTNGVTGELFF
-,TRBJ2-3,-,TRBV28,TGTGCCAGCAGTTTGAGCCTAGGTGGGGGCACAGATACGCAGTATTTT,CASSLSLGGGTDTQYF
-,TRBJ2-7,TRBD2,TRBV7-2,TGTGCCAGCAGCCCCCGGACTAGCGGGGGGTTGGTCTCCTACGAGCAGTACTTC,CASSPRTSGGLVSYEQYF
-,TRBJ2-5,TRBD2,TRBV3-1/TRBV3-2,TGTGCCAGCAGCCCAGGACTAGCGGATCTAGTTGGCGAGACCCAGTACTTC,CASSPGLADLVGETQYF
once,TRBJ2-1,-,TRBV7-2,TGTGCCAGCTTTCAGGGGGGGGCGCAGAATGAGCAGTTCTTC,CASFQGGAQNEQFF
once,TRBJ2-5,TRBD2,TRBV27,TGTGCCAGCAGTCCTAATAGCGGGAGAGTGGAGACCCAGTACTTC,CASSPNSGRVETQYF
-,TRBJ1-1,-,TRBV18,TGTGCCAGCTCACTAGACGACAAGAACACTGAAGCTTTCTTT,CASSLDDKNTEAFF
few,TRBJ1-1,-,TRBV27,TGTGCCAGCAGTTTACGGCGGCCCATGAACACTGAAGCTTTCTTT,CASSLRRPMNTEAFF
-,TRBJ1-2,-,TRBV5-4,TGTGCCAGCAGCTTGATATATGGGCAGGACCCCTATGGCTACACCTTC,CASSLIYGQDPYGYTF
-,TRBJ1-5,-,TRBV7-8,TGTGCCAGCAGCCTGGGCAGGGAACTAAGTCGGCCCCAGCATTTT,CASSLGRELSRPQHF
-,TRBJ1-6,TRBD1,TRBV6-5,TGTGCCAGCAGGGACAGGGGGAATTCACCCCTCCACTTT,CASRDRGNSPLHF
-,TRBJ1-4,-,TRBV29-1,TGCAGCGTCAAGGGGAGAACTAATGAAAAACTGTTTTTT,CSVKGRTNEKLFF
-,TRBJ1-2,-,TRBV14,TGTGCCAGCAGCCAAGGAACAGGGTATGGCTACACCTTC,CASSQGTGYGYTF
-,TRBJ2-1,TRBD2,TRBV9,TGTGCCAGCAGCGTAGGACTAGCGGGGCTTAATGAGCAGTTCTTC,CASSVGLAGLNEQFF
-,TRBJ1-5,-,TRBV21-1,TGTGCCAGCAGCACCCCGTCCCGTGTAGGTCGGCCTAATAGCAATCAGCCCCAGCATTTT,CASSTPSRVGRPNSNQPQHF
-,TRBJ1-2,TRBD1,TRBV24-1,TGTGCCACCAGTGATGGCGGGACAGATCTCTATGGCTACACCTTC,CATSDGGTDLYGYTF
-,TRBJ2-1,-,TRBV28,TGTGCCAGCAGTTTGGCCCGCTCCTACAATGAGCAGTTCTTC,CASSLARSYNEQFF
-,TRBJ2-1,-,TRBV6-5,TGTGCCAGCAGTCCTACTGCTAGGAACAATGAGCAGTTCTTC,CASSPTARNNEQFF
-,TRBJ1-1,TRBD1,TRBV5-1,TGCGCCAGCAGCACCTACAGGGGGTCCACTGAAGCTTTCTTT,CASSTYRGSTEAFF
-,TRBJ2-3,TRBD2,TRBV7-2,TGTGCCAGCAGCTCAGGAGAGTCTTCCGTAGCGGGAGCGGATACGCAGTATTTT,CASSSGESSVAGADTQYF
-,TRBJ2-2,-,TRBV19,TGTGCCAGTACCGCAACCCGGGACGGTTACACCGGGGAGCTGTTTTTT,CASTATRDGYTGELFF
-,TRBJ2-7,TRBD1,TRBV5-1,TGCGCCAGCAGCCTAATGGACAGGAGGTACGAGCAGTACTTC,CASSLMDRRYEQYF
few,TRBJ1-6,-,TRBV7-3,TGTGCCAGCAGCTTAAGAGACAGAGCCAATTCACCCCTCCACTTT,CASSLRDRANSPLHF
-,TRBJ1-1,-,TRBV5-1,TGCGCCAGCAGCTTGGCCCTGGGTAGAGACACTGAAGCTTTCTTT,CASSLALGRDTEAFF
-,TRBJ1-2,-,TRBV12-3/TRBV12-4,TGTGCCAGCAGCGTTCTGGGGGCGAGCGGCTACACCTTC,CASSVLGASGYTF
-,TRBJ1-1,-,TRBV19,TGTGCCAGTAGTATCGGAACGCGGGAAGCTTTCTTT,CASSIGTREAFF
-,TRBJ2-3,TRBD2,TRBV7-3,TGTGCCAGCAGGGGTAGCGGGAGCACCACAGATACGCAGTATTTT,CASRGSGSTTDTQYF
-,TRBJ1-5,-,TRBV4-2,TGTGCCAGCAGCCAAGGCACCCCGCGGTTCAGCGGCAATCAGCCCCAGCATTTT,CASSQGTPRFSGNQPQHF
few,TRBJ2-5,-,TRBV3-1/TRBV3-2,TGTGCCAGCAGCCAAGCGGCTCGGATTGGGACCCAGTACTTC,CASSQAARIGTQYF
once,TRBJ2-1,TRBD1,TRBV5-4,TGTGCCAGCAGCCGGGCGGGACAGGATTACAATGAGCAGTTCTTC,CASSRAGQDYNEQFF
-,TRBJ1-1,TRBD1,TRBV30,TGTGCCTGCGACAGGGGGGTGGACACTGAAGCTTTCTTT,CACDRGVDTEAFF
-,TRBJ2-3,-,TRBV28,TGTGCCAGCAGCTTAGACTCAGATACGCAGTATTTT,CASSLDSDTQYF
-,TRBJ1-2,-,TRBV5-4,TGTGCCAGCCATACCCCAGGGAGGGATGGCTACACCTTC,CASHTPGRDGYTF
-,TRBJ1-1,-,TRBV5-1,TGCGCCAGCAGCAAGAACACTGAAGCTTTCTTT,CASSKNTEAFF